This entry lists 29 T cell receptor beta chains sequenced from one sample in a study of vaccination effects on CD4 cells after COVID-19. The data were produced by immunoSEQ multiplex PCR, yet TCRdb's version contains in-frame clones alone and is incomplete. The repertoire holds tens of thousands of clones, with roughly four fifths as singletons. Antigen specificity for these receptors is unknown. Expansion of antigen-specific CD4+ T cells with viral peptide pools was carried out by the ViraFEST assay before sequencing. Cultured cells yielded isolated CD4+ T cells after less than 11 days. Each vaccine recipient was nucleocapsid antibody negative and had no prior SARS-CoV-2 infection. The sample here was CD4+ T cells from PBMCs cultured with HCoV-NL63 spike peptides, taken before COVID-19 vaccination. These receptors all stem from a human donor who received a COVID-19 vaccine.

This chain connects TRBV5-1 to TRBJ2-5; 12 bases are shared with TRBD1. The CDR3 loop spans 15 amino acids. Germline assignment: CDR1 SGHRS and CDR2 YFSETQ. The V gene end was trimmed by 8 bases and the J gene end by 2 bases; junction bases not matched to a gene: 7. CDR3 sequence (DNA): TGCGCCAGTAGGGACAGGGGGCTTCATCAAGAGACCCAGTACTTC. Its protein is CASRDRGLHQETQYF. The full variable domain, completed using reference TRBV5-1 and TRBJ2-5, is KAGVTQTPRYLIKTRGQQVTLSCSPISGHRSVSWYQQTPGQGLQFLFEYFSETQRNKGNFPGRFSGRQFSNSRSEMNVSTLELGDSALYLCASRDRGLHQETQYFGPGTRLLVL.

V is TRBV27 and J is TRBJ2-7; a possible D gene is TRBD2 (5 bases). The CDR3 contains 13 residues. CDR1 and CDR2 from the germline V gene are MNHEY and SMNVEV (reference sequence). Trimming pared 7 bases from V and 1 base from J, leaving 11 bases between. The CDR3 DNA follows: TGTGCCAGCAAAAAAGGAGGTTCCTACGAGCAGTACGTC. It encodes CASKKGGSYEQYV.

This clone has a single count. In nucleotides, the CDR3 is TGTGCCAGCGTCCGCCTAGCGGGGGGTAACTACGAGCAGTACGTC. Encoded protein: CASVRLAGGNYEQYV. The chain recombines TRBV6-5 with TRBJ2-7; the match to TRBD2 covers 11 bases. This CDR3 has 15 residues. Germline CDR1 reads MNHEY; CDR2 reads SVGAGI. With V trimmed by 8 bases and J by 3 bases, 9 bases remained unmatched.

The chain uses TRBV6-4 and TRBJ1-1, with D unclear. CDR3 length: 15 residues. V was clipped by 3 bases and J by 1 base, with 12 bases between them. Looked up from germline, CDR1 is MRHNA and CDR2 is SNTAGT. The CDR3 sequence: CASSDNTGGNTEAFF. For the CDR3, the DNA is TGTGCCAGCAGTGATAACACGGGTGGGAACACTGAAGCTTTCTTT.

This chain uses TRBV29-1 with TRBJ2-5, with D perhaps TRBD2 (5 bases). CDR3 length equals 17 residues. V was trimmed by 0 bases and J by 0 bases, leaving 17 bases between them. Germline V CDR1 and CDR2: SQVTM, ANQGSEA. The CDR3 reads CSVEDLGGYDYQETQYF. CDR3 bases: TGCAGCGTTGAAGATCTTGGAGGCTACGATTACCAAGAGACCCAGTACTTC.

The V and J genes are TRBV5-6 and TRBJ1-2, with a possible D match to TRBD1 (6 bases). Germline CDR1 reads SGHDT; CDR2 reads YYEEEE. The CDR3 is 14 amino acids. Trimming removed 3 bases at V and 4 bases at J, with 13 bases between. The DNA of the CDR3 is TGTGCCAGCAGCTCCAGGGGCTCCGGCTATGGCTACACCTTC. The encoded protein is CASSSRGSGYGYTF.

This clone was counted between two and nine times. The CDR3 spells CASSQAAGVSGELFF. DNA of the CDR3: TGTGCCAGCAGCCAAGCCGCAGGGGTCAGCGGGGAGCTGTTTTTT. The V call is TRBV3-1 (or the pseudogene TRBV3-2), the J call TRBJ2-2, with D tentatively TRBD1 (6 bases). The length of the CDR3 is 15 residues. Germline lookup yields CDR1 LGHDT and CDR2 YNNKEL (reference sequence). V dropped 1 base and J dropped 7 bases, with 13 bases sitting between them.

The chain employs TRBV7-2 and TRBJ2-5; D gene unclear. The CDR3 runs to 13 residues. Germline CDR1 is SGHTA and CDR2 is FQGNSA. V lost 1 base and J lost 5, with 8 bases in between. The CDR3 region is CASSLVARETQYF. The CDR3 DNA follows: TGTGCCAGCAGCTTAGTAGCCCGGGAGACCCAGTACTTC. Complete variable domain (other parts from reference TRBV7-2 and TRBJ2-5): GAGVSQSPSNKVTEKGKDVELRCDPISGHTALYWYRQSLGQGLEFLIYFQGNSAPDKSGLPSDRFSAERTGGSVSTLTIQRTQQEDSAVYLCASSLVARETQYFGPGTRLLVL.

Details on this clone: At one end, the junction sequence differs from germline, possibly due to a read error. The CDR3 DNA is TGTGCCAGCAGCTCCACCTCGGGGGAAAGCGCCTTC. Its translation: CASSSTSGESAF. The chain uses TRBV6-4 and TRBJ1-2; TRBD1 is a possible D gene (5 bases). Germline V gene lookup returns CDR1 MRHNA and CDR2 SNTAGT. CDR3 size: 12 residues.

DNA of the CDR3: TGTGCCAGCAGCGTGTGGGGGAACTCCTACAATGAGCAGTTCTTC. Translating it yields CASSVWGNSYNEQFF. The chain has TRBV9 and TRBJ2-1; D is perhaps TRBD1 or TRBD2 (5 bases each). CDR3 length: 15 residues. Trimming removed 2 bases from V and 0 bases from J, with 9 bases in between. CDR1 is SGDLS, CDR2 YYNGEE, per germline.

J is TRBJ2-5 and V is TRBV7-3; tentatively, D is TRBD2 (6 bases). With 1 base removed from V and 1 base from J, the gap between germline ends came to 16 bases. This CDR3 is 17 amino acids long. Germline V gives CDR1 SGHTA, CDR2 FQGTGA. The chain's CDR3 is CASSLRLTSGGQETQYF. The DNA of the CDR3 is TGTGCCAGCAGCTTAAGGTTGACTAGTGGGGGCCAAGAGACCCAGTACTTC.

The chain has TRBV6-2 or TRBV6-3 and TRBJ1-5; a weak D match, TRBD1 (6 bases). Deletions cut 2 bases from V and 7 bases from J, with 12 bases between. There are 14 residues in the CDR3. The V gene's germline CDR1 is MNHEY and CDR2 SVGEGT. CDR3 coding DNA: TGTGCCAGCAGTTACCGACAGGAGCGGCAGCCCCAGCATTTT. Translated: CASSYRQERQPQHF.

The CDR3 DNA follows: TGCGCCAGCAGTCTGGGGGGAACCGAGACCCAGTACTTC. Its translation is CASSLGGTETQYF. This sequence joins TRBV5-1 and TRBJ2-5, with a possible D match to TRBD2 (6 bases). Trimming pared 5 bases from V and 5 bases from J, leaving 13 bases between. CDR1 and CDR2 (germline): SGHRS, YFSETQ. This CDR3 contains 13 residues.

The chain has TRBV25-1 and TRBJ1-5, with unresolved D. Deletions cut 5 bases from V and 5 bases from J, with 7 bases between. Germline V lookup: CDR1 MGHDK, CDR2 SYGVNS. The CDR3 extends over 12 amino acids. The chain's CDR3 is CASSRGYQPQHF. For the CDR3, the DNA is TGTGCCAGCAGTCGCGGGTATCAGCCCCAGCATTTT.

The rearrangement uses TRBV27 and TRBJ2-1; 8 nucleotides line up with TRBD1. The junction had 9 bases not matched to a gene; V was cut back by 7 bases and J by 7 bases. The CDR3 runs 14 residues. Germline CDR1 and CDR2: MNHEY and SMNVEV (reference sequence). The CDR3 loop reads CASKARTGLNEQFF. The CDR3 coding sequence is TGTGCCAGCAAAGCCCGGACAGGGCTAAATGAGCAGTTCTTC.

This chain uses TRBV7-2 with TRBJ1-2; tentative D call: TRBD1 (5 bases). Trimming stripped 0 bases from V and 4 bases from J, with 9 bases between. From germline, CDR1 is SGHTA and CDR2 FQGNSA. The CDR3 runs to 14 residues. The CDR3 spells CASSLARDGYGYTF. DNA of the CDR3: TGTGCCAGCAGCTTAGCGAGGGACGGCTATGGCTACACCTTC.

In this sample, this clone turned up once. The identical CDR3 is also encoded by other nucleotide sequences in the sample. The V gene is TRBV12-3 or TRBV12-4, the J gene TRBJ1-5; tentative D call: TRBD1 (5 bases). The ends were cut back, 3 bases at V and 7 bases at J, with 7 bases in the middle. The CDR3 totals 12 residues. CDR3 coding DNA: TGTGCCAGCAGTTTTGGGGGGCAGCCCCAGCATTTT. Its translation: CASSFGGQPQHF.

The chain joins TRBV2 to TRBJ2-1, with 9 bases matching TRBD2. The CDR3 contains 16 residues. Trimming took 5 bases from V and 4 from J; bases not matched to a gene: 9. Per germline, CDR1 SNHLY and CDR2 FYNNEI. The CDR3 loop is CASSPDGLARYNEQFF. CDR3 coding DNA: TGTGCCAGCAGTCCGGACGGACTAGCGAGGTACAATGAGCAGTTCTTC. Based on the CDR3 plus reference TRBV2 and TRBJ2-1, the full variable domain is EPEVTQTPSHQVTQMGQEVILRCVPISNHLYFYWYRQILGQKVEFLVSFYNNEISEKSEIFDDQFSVERPDGSNFTLKIRSTKLEDSAMYFCASSPDGLARYNEQFFGPGTRLTVL.

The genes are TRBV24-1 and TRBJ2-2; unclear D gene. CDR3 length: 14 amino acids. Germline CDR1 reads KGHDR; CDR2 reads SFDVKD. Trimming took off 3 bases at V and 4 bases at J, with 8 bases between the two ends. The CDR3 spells CATSDPRTTGELFF. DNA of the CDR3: TGTGCCACCAGTGATCCTAGAACCACCGGGGAGCTGTTTTTT.

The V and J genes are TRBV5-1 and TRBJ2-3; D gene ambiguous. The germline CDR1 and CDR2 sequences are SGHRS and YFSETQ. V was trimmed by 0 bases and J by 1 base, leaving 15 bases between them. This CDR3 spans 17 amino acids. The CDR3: CASSLATIGQGTDTQYF. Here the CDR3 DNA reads TGCGCCAGCAGCTTGGCTACAATCGGGCAGGGCACAGATACGCAGTATTTT.

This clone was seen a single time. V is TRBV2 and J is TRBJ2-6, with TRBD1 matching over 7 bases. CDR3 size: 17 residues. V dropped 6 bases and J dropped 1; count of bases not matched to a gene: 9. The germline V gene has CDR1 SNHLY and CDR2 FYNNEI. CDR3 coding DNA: TGTGCCAGCAGCCCGGGACAGACCTGGTCTGGGGCCAACGTCCTGACTTTC. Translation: CASSPGQTWSGANVLTF.

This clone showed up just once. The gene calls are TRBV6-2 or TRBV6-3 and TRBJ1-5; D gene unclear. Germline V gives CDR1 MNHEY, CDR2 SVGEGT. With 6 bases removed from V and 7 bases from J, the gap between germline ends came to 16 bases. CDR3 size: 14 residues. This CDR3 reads CASSPGQSRQPQHF. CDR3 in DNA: TGTGCCAGCAGCCCCGGCCAGTCCAGGCAGCCCCAGCATTTT.

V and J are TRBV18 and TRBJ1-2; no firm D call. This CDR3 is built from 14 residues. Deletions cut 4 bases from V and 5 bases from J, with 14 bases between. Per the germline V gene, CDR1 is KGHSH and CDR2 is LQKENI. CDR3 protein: CASSLPVGGYGYTF. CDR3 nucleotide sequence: TGTGCCAGCTCACTCCCCGTGGGTGGTTATGGCTACACCTTC.

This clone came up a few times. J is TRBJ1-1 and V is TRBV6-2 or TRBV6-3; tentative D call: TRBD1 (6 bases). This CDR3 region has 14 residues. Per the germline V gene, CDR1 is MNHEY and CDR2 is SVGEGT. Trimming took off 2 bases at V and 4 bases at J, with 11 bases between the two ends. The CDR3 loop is CASSYGRGLTEAFF. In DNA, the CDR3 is TGTGCCAGCAGTTACGGTCGGGGGCTCACTGAAGCTTTCTTT.

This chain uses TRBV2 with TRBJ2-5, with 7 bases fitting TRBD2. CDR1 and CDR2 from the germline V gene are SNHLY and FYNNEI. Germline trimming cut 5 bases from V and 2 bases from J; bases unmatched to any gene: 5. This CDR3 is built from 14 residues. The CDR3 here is CASSPLAVQETQYF. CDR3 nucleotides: TGTGCCAGCAGTCCGCTAGCGGTACAAGAGACCCAGTACTTC.

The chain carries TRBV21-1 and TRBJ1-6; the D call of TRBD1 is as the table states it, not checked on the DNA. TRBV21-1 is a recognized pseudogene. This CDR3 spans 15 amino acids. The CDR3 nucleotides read TGTGCCAGCAGCAAACCAGGGACAGGGAATCCACCCCTCCACTTT. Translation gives CASSKPGTGNPPLHF.

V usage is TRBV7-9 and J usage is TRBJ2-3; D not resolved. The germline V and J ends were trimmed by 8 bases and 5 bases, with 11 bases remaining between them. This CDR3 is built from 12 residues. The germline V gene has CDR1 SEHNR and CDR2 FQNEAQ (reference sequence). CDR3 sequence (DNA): TGTGCCAGCGGGAAGGGCGGAGATACGCAGTATTTT. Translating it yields CASGKGGDTQYF. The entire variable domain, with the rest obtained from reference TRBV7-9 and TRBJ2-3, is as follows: DTGVSQNPRHKITKRGQNVTFRCDPISEHNRLYWYRQTLGQGPEFLTYFQNEAQLEKSRLLSDRFSAERPKGSFSTLEIQRTEQGDSAMYLCASGKGGDTQYFGPGTRLTVL.

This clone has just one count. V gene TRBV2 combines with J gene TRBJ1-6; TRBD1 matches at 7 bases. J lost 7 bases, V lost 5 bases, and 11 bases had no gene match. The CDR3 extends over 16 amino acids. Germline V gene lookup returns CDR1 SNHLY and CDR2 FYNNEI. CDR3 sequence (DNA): TGTGCCAGCAGTCGCGGACAGGTTTTGCAAAATTCACCCCTCCACTTT. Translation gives CASSRGQVLQNSPLHF. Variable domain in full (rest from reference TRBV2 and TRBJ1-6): EPEVTQTPSHQVTQMGQEVILRCVPISNHLYFYWYRQILGQKVEFLVSFYNNEISEKSEIFDDQFSVERPDGSNFTLKIRSTKLEDSAMYFCASSRGQVLQNSPLHFGNGTRLTVT.

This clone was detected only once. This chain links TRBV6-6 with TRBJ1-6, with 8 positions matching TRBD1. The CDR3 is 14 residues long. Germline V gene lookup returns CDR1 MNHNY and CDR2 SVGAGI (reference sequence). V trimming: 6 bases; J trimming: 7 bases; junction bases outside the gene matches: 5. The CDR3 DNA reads TGTGCCAGCAGCTCAAGACAGGGGAATTCACCCCTCCACTTT. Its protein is CASSSRQGNSPLHF.